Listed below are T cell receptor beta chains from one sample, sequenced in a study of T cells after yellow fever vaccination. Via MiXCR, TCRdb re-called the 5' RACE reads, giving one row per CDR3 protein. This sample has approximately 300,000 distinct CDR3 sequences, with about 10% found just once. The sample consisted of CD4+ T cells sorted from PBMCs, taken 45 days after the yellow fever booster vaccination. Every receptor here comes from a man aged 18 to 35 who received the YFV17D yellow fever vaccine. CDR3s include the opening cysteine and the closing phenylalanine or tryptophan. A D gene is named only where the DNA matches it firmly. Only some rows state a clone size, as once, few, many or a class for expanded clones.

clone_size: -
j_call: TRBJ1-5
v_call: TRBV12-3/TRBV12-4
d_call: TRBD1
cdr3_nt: TGTGCCAGCAGTGCACAGGGGGCTGGAAATCAGCCCCAGCATTTT
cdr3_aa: CASSAQGAGNQPQHF

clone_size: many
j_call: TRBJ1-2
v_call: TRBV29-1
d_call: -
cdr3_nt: TGCAGCGTTGAACTGGGGGTGGCTAACTATGGCTACACCTTC
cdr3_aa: CSVELGVANYGYTF

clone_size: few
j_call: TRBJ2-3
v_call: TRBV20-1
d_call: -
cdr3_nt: TGCAGTGCTAGAGATTCGATAAGTGATACGCAGTATTTT
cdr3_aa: CSARDSISDTQYF

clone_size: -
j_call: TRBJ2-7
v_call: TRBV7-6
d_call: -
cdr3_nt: TGTGCCAGCAGCACCTGGACATCGTACGAGCAGTACTTC
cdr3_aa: CASSTWTSYEQYF

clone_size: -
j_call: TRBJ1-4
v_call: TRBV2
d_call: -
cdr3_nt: TGTGCCAGCATGCAGGGAACTAATGAAAAACTGTTTTTT
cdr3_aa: CASMQGTNEKLFF

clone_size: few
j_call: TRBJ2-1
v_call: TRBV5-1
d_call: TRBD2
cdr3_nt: TGCGCCAGCAGCTTGGCCGGGAGCGGGGGGATGTATAATGAGCAGTTCTTC
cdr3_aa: CASSLAGSGGMYNEQFF

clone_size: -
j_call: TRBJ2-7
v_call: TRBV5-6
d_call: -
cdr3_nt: TGTGCCAGCAGCTTGAGAGGACAGATTCCGAGGGTGTACGAGCAGTACTTC
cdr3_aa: CASSLRGQIPRVYEQYF

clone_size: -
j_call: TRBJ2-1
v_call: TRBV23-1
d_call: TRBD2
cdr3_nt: TGTGCCAGCAGGGCCTGGCGGGGGGGCTATGAGCAGTTCTTC
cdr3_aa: CASRAWRGGYEQFF

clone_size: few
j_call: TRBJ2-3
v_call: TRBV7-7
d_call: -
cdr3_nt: TGTGCTAGCAGCCGAGGGACCTTGAGGGCAGATACGCAGTATTTT
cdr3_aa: CASSRGTLRADTQYF

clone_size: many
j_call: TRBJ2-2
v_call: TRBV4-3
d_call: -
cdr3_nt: TGCGCCAGCAGCCAAGAGGCAGGGGTGAGCACCGGGGAGCTGTTTTTT
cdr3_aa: CASSQEAGVSTGELFF

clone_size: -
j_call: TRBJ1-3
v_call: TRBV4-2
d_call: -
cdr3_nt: TGTGCCAGCAGACGACAGGGAAACACCATATATTTT
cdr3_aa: CASRRQGNTIYF

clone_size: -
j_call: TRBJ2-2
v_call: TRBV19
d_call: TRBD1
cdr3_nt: TGTGCCATCCGGGACAGACTGACCGGGGAGCTGTTTTTT
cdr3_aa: CAIRDRLTGELFF

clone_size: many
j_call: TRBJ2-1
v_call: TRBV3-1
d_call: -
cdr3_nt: TGTGCCAGCAGCCAGCCGGGCGGGATTGAGCAGTTCTTC
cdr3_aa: CASSQPGGIEQFF

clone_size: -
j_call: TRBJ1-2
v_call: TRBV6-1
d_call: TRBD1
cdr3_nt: TGTGCCAGCAGCAAGACAGGGACTAACTATGGCTACACCTTC
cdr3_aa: CASSKTGTNYGYTF

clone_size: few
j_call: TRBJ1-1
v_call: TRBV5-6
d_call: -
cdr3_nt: TGTGCCAGCAGCTTGGTGGGGGGATACACTGAAGCTTTCTTT
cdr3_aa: CASSLVGGYTEAFF

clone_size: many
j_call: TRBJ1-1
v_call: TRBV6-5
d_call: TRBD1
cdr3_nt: TGTGCCAGCAGTTACACGTCTACCGGGACAGCCGCCTTTGAAGCTTTCTTT
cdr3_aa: CASSYTSTGTAAFEAFF

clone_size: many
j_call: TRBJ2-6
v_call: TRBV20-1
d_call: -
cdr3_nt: TGCAGTGCTACGGTCCCTGGGGCCAACGTCCTGACTTTC
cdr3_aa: CSATVPGANVLTF

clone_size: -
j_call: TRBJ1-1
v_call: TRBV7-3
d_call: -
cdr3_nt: TGTGCCAGCAGCTTAACAGGGGGGGTCCCCAACACTGAAGCTTTCTTT
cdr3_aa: CASSLTGGVPNTEAFF

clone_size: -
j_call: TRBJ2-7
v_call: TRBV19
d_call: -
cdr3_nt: TGTGCCAGTAGTATTGAGGGTAGGTCTGAGCAGTACTTC
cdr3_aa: CASSIEGRSEQYF

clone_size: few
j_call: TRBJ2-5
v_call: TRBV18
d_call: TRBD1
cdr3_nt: TGTGCCAGCTCACCTAGAACCGGGACAGGGTTCGAGGCAGAGACCCAGTACTTC
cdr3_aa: CASSPRTGTGFEAETQYF

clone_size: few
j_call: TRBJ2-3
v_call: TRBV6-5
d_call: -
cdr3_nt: TGTGCCAGCAGTTATCATACCAGGGGAGCTTCCACAGATACGCAGTATTTT
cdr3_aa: CASSYHTRGASTDTQYF

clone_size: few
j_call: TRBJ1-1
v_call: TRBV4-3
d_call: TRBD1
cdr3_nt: TGCGCCAGCAGCCAAGAACAGACAGGGCTTGGAGCTTTCTTT
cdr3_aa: CASSQEQTGLGAFF

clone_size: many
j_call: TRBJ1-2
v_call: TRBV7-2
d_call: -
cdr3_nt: TGTGCCAGCAGCTCCTATATCGGGGAGGAACATGGCTACACCTTC
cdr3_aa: CASSSYIGEEHGYTF

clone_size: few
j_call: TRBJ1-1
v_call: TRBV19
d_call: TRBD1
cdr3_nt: TGTGCCAGTATCCTTACAGGGGTCACTGAAGCTTTCTTT
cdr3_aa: CASILTGVTEAFF

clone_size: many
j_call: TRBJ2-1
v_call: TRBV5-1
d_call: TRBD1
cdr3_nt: TGCGCCAGCAGCCCTGGGACAGGGGCGATCAATGAGCAGTTCTTC
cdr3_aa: CASSPGTGAINEQFF

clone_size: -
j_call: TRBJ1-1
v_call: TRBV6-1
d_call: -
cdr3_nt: TGTGCCATTTCCTACACCTTGAGCGAAGCTTTCTTT
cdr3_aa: CAISYTLSEAFF

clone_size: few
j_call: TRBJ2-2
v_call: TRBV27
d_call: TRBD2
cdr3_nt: TGTGCCAGCAGCCCACCGGGGCTAGCGGGGGTGAACACCGGGGAGCTGTTTTTT
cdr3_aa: CASSPPGLAGVNTGELFF

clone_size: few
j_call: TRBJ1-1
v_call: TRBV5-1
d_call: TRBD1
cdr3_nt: TGCGCCAGCAGCTCGACAGGGGGGATCGACGGCACTGAAGCTTTCTTT
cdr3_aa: CASSSTGGIDGTEAFF

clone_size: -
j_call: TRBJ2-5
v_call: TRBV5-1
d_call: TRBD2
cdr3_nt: TGCGCCAGCAGCTTAAGCGGGGTAGAGACCCAGTACTTC
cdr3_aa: CASSLSGVETQYF

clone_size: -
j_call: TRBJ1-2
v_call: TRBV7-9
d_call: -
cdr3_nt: TGTGCCAGCGGGCGGGACTATGGCTATGGCTACACCTTC
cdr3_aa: CASGRDYGYGYTF

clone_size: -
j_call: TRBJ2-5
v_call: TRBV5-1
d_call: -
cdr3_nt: TGCGCCAGCAGCTTGGGTCCCCAGGGGTTGGGGGAGACCCAGTACTTC
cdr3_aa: CASSLGPQGLGETQYF